This T cell receptor (beta chain) was sequenced for a study of blood T cells in healthy people across ages. Findings and limits, study-wide: Per million T cells, TCR beta diversity dropped roughly linearly as age increased. Unknown CMV status may confound age-related changes in expanded clones.

Concerning this clonotype itself: The antigen is undetermined.

Through a sample-barcoded 5' primer and a J-beta primer mix, a second PCR was run for roughly 7 to 11 cycles. Any given sample supplied a minimum of 2.5 million CDR3-containing paired-end reads. A single record per CDR3 protein comes from TCRdb applying MiXCR to the 5' RACE reads. The sample includes some 1.4 million distinct CDR3 sequences, around two fifths of them seen just once. There are 15 residues in the CDR3. The germline V gene has CDR1 SEHNR and CDR2 FQNEAQ (reference sequence). The ends lost 4 bases at V and 0 bases at J; junction bases unmatched: 4. Sequencing was performed on blood. This TCR came from a woman aged 18-35 years in good health. V gene TRBV7-9 combines with J gene TRBJ1-1; 8 bases match TRBD1. CDR3 in amino acids: CASSSTTGVNTEAFF. As DNA, the CDR3 is TGTGCCAGCAGCTCGACGACAGGGGTGAACACTGAAGCTTTCTTT. Full variable domain (missing parts from reference TRBV7-9 and TRBJ1-1): DTGVSQNPRHKITKRGQNVTFRCDPISEHNRLYWYRQTLGQGPEFLTYFQNEAQLEKSRLLSDRFSAERPKGSFSTLEIQRTEQGDSAMYLCASSSTTGVNTEAFFGQGTRLTVV.